The rows below give T cell receptor beta chains drawn from one sample of a study of lymphopenia after photon versus proton radiotherapy. Clones were read by immunoSEQ multiplex PCR, and TCRdb kept only the in-frame ones, dropping some. The sample includes tens of thousands of clones, 65% to 85% of them seen just once. Specimen: peripheral blood, collected from a patient treated with photon-based radiotherapy. The source is a man in his fifties with gastric cancer. CDR3s include the opening cysteine and the closing phenylalanine or tryptophan. D genes are given only for firm matches. A row's size may be missing; if present it is once, few, many or a size class.

J gene: TRBJ1-1; V gene: TRBV6-5; clone size: -; D gene: -; CDR3 protein: CASSYRLNTEAFF; CDR3 DNA: TGTGCCAGCAGTTACAGGTTGAACACTGAAGCTTTCTTT
J gene: TRBJ2-7; V gene: TRBV7-9; clone size: -; D gene: TRBD2; CDR3 protein: CASGRDQYEQYF; CDR3 DNA: TGTGCCAGCGGGAGGGACCAATACGAGCAGTACTTC
J gene: TRBJ2-7; V gene: TRBV9; clone size: once; D gene: TRBD2; CDR3 protein: CASSVGTSNFDEQYF; CDR3 DNA: TGTGCCAGCAGCGTTGGGACTAGCAATTTCGACGAGCAGTACTTC
J gene: TRBJ2-2; V gene: TRBV6-6; clone size: -; D gene: -; CDR3 protein: CASSARGNTGELFF; CDR3 DNA: TGTGCCAGCAGTGCTCGGGGAAACACCGGGGAGCTGTTTTTT
J gene: TRBJ2-1; V gene: TRBV19; clone size: -; D gene: -; CDR3 protein: CASSIGPSSYNEQFF; CDR3 DNA: TGTGCCAGTAGTATAGGACCTTCCTCCTACAATGAGCAGTTCTTC
J gene: TRBJ1-4; V gene: TRBV19; clone size: -; D gene: TRBD1; CDR3 protein: CASSPGGATNEKLFF; CDR3 DNA: TGTGCCAGTAGTCCAGGGGGCGCGACTAATGAAAAACTGTTTTTT
J gene: TRBJ2-7; V gene: TRBV29-1; clone size: -; D gene: TRBD1; CDR3 protein: CSVASTGDHEQYF; CDR3 DNA: TGCAGCGTTGCCTCGACAGGGGATCACGAGCAGTACTTC
J gene: TRBJ1-5; V gene: TRBV6-4; clone size: -; D gene: -; CDR3 protein: CASRQEEGVGPQHF; CDR3 DNA: TGTGCCAGCAGACAGGAGGAGGGGGTTGGGCCCCAGCATTTT
J gene: TRBJ1-6; V gene: TRBV28; clone size: -; D gene: -; CDR3 protein: CASRRVFLGDSPLHF; CDR3 DNA: TGTGCCAGCAGAAGGGTATTTCTCGGGGACTCACCCCTCCACTTT
J gene: TRBJ1-2; V gene: TRBV4-3; clone size: -; D gene: -; CDR3 protein: CASSQDETGRYGYTF; CDR3 DNA: TGCGCCAGCAGCCAAGATGAAACAGGGAGATATGGCTACACCTTC
J gene: TRBJ2-3; V gene: TRBV7-2; clone size: -; D gene: TRBD2; CDR3 protein: CASSLVASGGDTQYF; CDR3 DNA: TGTGCCAGCAGCTTAGTGGCTAGCGGAGGAGATACGCAGTATTTT
J gene: TRBJ2-7; V gene: TRBV5-1; clone size: -; D gene: TRBD2; CDR3 protein: CASSPSGTHREQYF; CDR3 DNA: TGCGCCAGCAGTCCTAGCGGGACCCACCGGGAGCAGTACTTC
J gene: TRBJ1-5; V gene: TRBV6-6; clone size: -; D gene: TRBD1; CDR3 protein: CASSPTGGGNQPQHF; CDR3 DNA: TGTGCCAGCAGCCCAACAGGGGGCGGCAATCAGCCCCAGCATTTT
J gene: TRBJ1-1; V gene: TRBV29-1; clone size: -; D gene: -; CDR3 protein: CSVVKFMNTEAFF; CDR3 DNA: TGCAGCGTTGTTAAGTTTATGAACACTGAAGCTTTCTTT
J gene: TRBJ1-2; V gene: TRBV2; clone size: few; D gene: -; CDR3 protein: CASSVRAGYGYTF; CDR3 DNA: TGTGCCAGCAGTGTGAGGGCAGGGTATGGCTACACCTTC
J gene: TRBJ1-5; V gene: TRBV6-5; clone size: -; D gene: -; CDR3 protein: CASSYLWGADQPQHF; CDR3 DNA: TGTGCCAGCAGTTACCTGTGGGGGGCTGATCAGCCCCAGCATTTT
J gene: TRBJ1-1; V gene: TRBV5-1; clone size: once; D gene: -; CDR3 protein: CASSRLTGNTEAFF; CDR3 DNA: TGCGCCAGCAGCCGTCTTACGGGGAACACTGAAGCTTTCTTT
J gene: TRBJ2-3; V gene: TRBV7-9; clone size: -; D gene: -; CDR3 protein: CASSFGRPTDTQYF; CDR3 DNA: TGTGCCAGCAGCTTCGGCCGGCCCACAGATACGCAGTATTTT
J gene: TRBJ2-1; V gene: TRBV7-3; clone size: -; D gene: TRBD2; CDR3 protein: CASSLLAGEQFF; CDR3 DNA: TGTGCCAGCAGCTTGTTAGCGGGAGAGCAGTTCTTC
J gene: TRBJ2-2; V gene: TRBV19; clone size: -; D gene: TRBD2; CDR3 protein: CASSSSSGTGELFF; CDR3 DNA: TGTGCCAGTAGTTCGTCTAGCGGAACCGGGGAGCTGTTTTTT
J gene: TRBJ2-2; V gene: TRBV6-5; clone size: -; D gene: -; CDR3 protein: CASSYSAGELFF; CDR3 DNA: TGTGCCAGCAGTTACTCGGCCGGGGAGCTGTTTTTT
J gene: TRBJ2-3; V gene: TRBV5-6; clone size: -; D gene: -; CDR3 protein: CASSLERASDTQYF; CDR3 DNA: TGTGCCAGCAGCTTGGAGAGGGCCTCAGATACGCAGTATTTT
J gene: TRBJ2-7; V gene: TRBV2; clone size: -; D gene: TRBD1; CDR3 protein: CASSEAGDRGDEQYF; CDR3 DNA: TGTGCCAGCAGTGAAGCGGGGGACAGGGGAGACGAGCAGTACTTC
J gene: TRBJ2-5; V gene: TRBV19; clone size: -; D gene: TRBD2; CDR3 protein: CASRGRQGLAGGETQYF; CDR3 DNA: TGTGCCAGTAGAGGCCGACAGGGACTAGCGGGAGGAGAGACCCAGTACTTC
J gene: TRBJ2-7; V gene: TRBV6-5; clone size: -; D gene: -; CDR3 protein: CASSYRGREYEQYF; CDR3 DNA: TGTGCCAGCAGTTACCGGGGCAGGGAATACGAGCAGTACTTC
J gene: TRBJ1-1; V gene: TRBV7-2; clone size: -; D gene: -; CDR3 protein: CASSLGGGLEAFF; CDR3 DNA: TGTGCCAGCAGCTTAGGAGGAGGGCTAGAAGCTTTCTTT
J gene: TRBJ2-7; V gene: TRBV7-2; clone size: once; D gene: -; CDR3 protein: CASRGETGTYEQYF; CDR3 DNA: TGTGCCAGCAGGGGGGAAACTGGGACCTACGAGCAGTACTTC
J gene: TRBJ2-3; V gene: TRBV15; clone size: -; D gene: TRBD2; CDR3 protein: CATLPATSGRTDTQYF; CDR3 DNA: TGTGCCACCCTTCCGGCGACTAGCGGGCGCACAGATACGCAGTATTTT
J gene: TRBJ1-2; V gene: TRBV6-5; clone size: -; D gene: -; CDR3 protein: CASTGHLNYGYTF; CDR3 DNA: TGTGCCAGCACCGGACATCTAAACTATGGCTACACCTTC
J gene: TRBJ2-3; V gene: TRBV10-3; clone size: -; D gene: TRBD2; CDR3 protein: CAISLAGGPPDTQYF; CDR3 DNA: TGTGCCATCAGTCTAGCGGGAGGGCCCCCCGATACGCAGTATTTT
J gene: TRBJ1-2; V gene: TRBV15; clone size: -; D gene: -; CDR3 protein: CATSGPIRRGSGYGYTF; CDR3 DNA: TGTGCCACCAGCGGGCCTATACGAAGGGGTTCGGGCTATGGCTACACCTTC
J gene: TRBJ2-3; V gene: TRBV5-1; clone size: -; D gene: -; CDR3 protein: CASSLGVSTDTQYF; CDR3 DNA: TGCGCCAGCAGCTTGGGCGTCAGCACAGATACGCAGTATTTT
J gene: TRBJ1-2; V gene: TRBV5-6; clone size: -; D gene: -; CDR3 protein: CASSLAFETNYGYTF; CDR3 DNA: TGTGCCAGCAGCTTGGCGTTTGAAACTAACTATGGCTACACCTTC
J gene: TRBJ2-3; V gene: TRBV11-2; clone size: -; D gene: -; CDR3 protein: CASSLDGTDTQYF; CDR3 DNA: TGTGCCAGCAGCTTAGACGGCACAGATACGCAGTATTTT
J gene: TRBJ2-7; V gene: TRBV28; clone size: -; D gene: -; CDR3 protein: CAYSTDSSYEQYF; CDR3 DNA: TGTGCCTACAGCACGGACTCGTCCTACGAGCAGTACTTC
J gene: TRBJ2-3; V gene: TRBV6-5; clone size: -; D gene: TRBD2; CDR3 protein: CASSRSGSKTDTQYF; CDR3 DNA: TGTGCCAGCAGCCGGAGCGGGAGTAAGACAGATACGCAGTATTTT
J gene: TRBJ1-1; V gene: TRBV5-6; clone size: -; D gene: -; CDR3 protein: CASSLFTGGAKVTEAFF; CDR3 DNA: TGTGCCAGCAGCCTATTTACAGGAGGGGCCAAAGTCACTGAAGCTTTCTTT
J gene: TRBJ1-5; V gene: TRBV29-1; clone size: once; D gene: TRBD1; CDR3 protein: CSVTQGGNDQPQHF; CDR3 DNA: TGCAGCGTGACACAGGGGGGTAATGATCAGCCCCAGCATTTT
J gene: TRBJ2-7; V gene: TRBV25-1; clone size: -; D gene: -; CDR3 protein: CASSEHVSGYDEQYF; CDR3 DNA: TGTGCCAGCAGTGAACATGTCAGCGGGTACGACGAGCAGTACTTC
J gene: TRBJ1-2; V gene: TRBV5-1; clone size: once; D gene: -; CDR3 protein: CASSPLGQAFYGYTF; CDR3 DNA: TGCGCCAGCAGCCCCTTAGGGCAGGCCTTCTATGGCTACACCTTC
J gene: TRBJ1-4; V gene: TRBV4-3; clone size: -; D gene: TRBD1; CDR3 protein: CASSQVRGQEKLFF; CDR3 DNA: TGCGCCAGCAGCCAAGTGAGGGGGCAGGAAAAACTGTTTTTT
J gene: TRBJ2-7; V gene: TRBV7-8; clone size: -; D gene: TRBD1; CDR3 protein: CASSAEGTVSYEQYF; CDR3 DNA: TGTGCCAGCAGCGCAGAGGGGACAGTTTCCTACGAGCAGTACTTC
J gene: TRBJ1-1; V gene: TRBV29-1; clone size: -; D gene: -; CDR3 protein: CSVGRVGTEAFF; CDR3 DNA: TGCAGCGTTGGCAGGGTCGGTACTGAAGCTTTCTTT
J gene: TRBJ1-5; V gene: TRBV28; clone size: -; D gene: -; CDR3 protein: CASHEGLGGQPQHF; CDR3 DNA: TGTGCCAGCCACGAAGGTTTGGGGGGTCAGCCCCAGCATTTT
J gene: TRBJ2-6; V gene: TRBV7-6; clone size: -; D gene: -; CDR3 protein: CASSPTRTASGANVLTF; CDR3 DNA: TGTGCCAGCAGCCCTACTCGGACAGCCTCTGGGGCCAACGTCCTGACTTTC
J gene: TRBJ2-1; V gene: TRBV5-4; clone size: -; D gene: -; CDR3 protein: CASSFSGSYNEQFF; CDR3 DNA: TGTGCCAGCAGCTTTAGCGGCTCCTACAATGAGCAGTTCTTC
J gene: TRBJ2-3; V gene: TRBV6-1; clone size: -; D gene: -; CDR3 protein: CASSERSPYATDTQYF; CDR3 DNA: TGTGCCAGCAGTGAAAGATCGCCCTACGCCACAGATACGCAGTATTTT
J gene: TRBJ2-1; V gene: TRBV5-4; clone size: -; D gene: -; CDR3 protein: CASSLDSVGGNEQFF; CDR3 DNA: TGTGCCAGCAGTCTAGACTCAGTGGGGGGCAATGAGCAGTTCTTC
J gene: TRBJ1-2; V gene: TRBV29-1; clone size: once; D gene: -; CDR3 protein: CSVDRGTDYGYTF; CDR3 DNA: TGCAGCGTTGATCGCGGGACCGACTATGGCTACACCTTC
J gene: TRBJ1-6; V gene: TRBV15; clone size: -; D gene: TRBD1; CDR3 protein: CATSRDPTGVMPLHF; CDR3 DNA: TGTGCCACCAGCAGAGACCCGACAGGGGTTATGCCCCTCCACTTT
J gene: TRBJ1-4; V gene: TRBV11-1; clone size: -; D gene: -; CDR3 protein: CASSVDRTGNEKLFF; CDR3 DNA: TGTGCCAGCAGCGTAGACCGAACGGGGAATGAAAAACTGTTTTTT
J gene: TRBJ1-3; V gene: TRBV5-1; clone size: -; D gene: -; CDR3 protein: CASSLDGSSGNTIYF; CDR3 DNA: TGCGCCAGCAGCTTGGACGGATCCTCTGGAAACACCATATATTTT
J gene: TRBJ2-7; V gene: TRBV29-1; clone size: -; D gene: -; CDR3 protein: CSAHRVDWNEQYF; CDR3 DNA: TGCAGCGCTCACAGGGTGGACTGGAACGAGCAGTACTTC
J gene: TRBJ2-1; V gene: TRBV30; clone size: -; D gene: -; CDR3 protein: CAWSVRRESYNEQFF; CDR3 DNA: TGTGCCTGGAGTGTACGTCGCGAGTCCTACAATGAGCAGTTCTTC
J gene: TRBJ1-4; V gene: TRBV30; clone size: once; D gene: -; CDR3 protein: CAWSVKTGRNEKLFF; CDR3 DNA: TGTGCCTGGAGTGTCAAGACCGGACGCAATGAAAAACTGTTTTTT
J gene: TRBJ2-1; V gene: TRBV19; clone size: -; D gene: TRBD1; CDR3 protein: CASTDRGYNEQFF; CDR3 DNA: TGTGCCAGTACGGACAGGGGCTACAATGAGCAGTTCTTC
J gene: TRBJ1-2; V gene: TRBV27; clone size: -; D gene: -; CDR3 protein: CASSLRQSGVGYGYTF; CDR3 DNA: TGTGCCAGCAGTTTACGGCAGTCGGGTGTTGGGTATGGCTACACCTTC
J gene: TRBJ2-1; V gene: TRBV11-3; clone size: -; D gene: -; CDR3 protein: CASSVESYNEQFF; CDR3 DNA: TGTGCCAGCAGCGTGGAGTCATACAATGAGCAGTTCTTC